This T cell receptor (beta chain) stems from a study of early T cells in non-severe SARS-CoV-2 infection. About the study: The authors sequenced bulk RNA from unsorted whole blood, leaving chains unpaired. Overall study results and limits: VDJdb-based annotation leaned toward anti-spike CD8 responses and missed private and CD4 specificities.

This clonotype has just a few counts. The antigen is undetermined. With V trimmed by 0 bases and J by 2 bases, 7 bases remained unmatched. This CDR3 is built from 18 residues. Germline V gene data show CDR1 as LGHNA and CDR2 as YSLEER. Researchers attached unique molecular identifiers to individual cDNA molecules. MiXCR, run by TCRdb on the 5' RACE reads, gives a single entry per CDR3 protein. The repertoire consists of some 44,000 distinct CDR3 sequences, with approximately 6.3% occurring once and the leading ten covering roughly 8.2%. The receptor was isolated from an adult who was a healthcare worker with PCR-confirmed SARS-CoV-2 infection or an uninfected control (not recorded which). This chain uses TRBV4-3 with TRBJ2-1; TRBD1 matches 10 bases. The sample in question was whole blood, obtained at baseline. CDR3 sequence (DNA): TGCGCCAGCAGCCAAGAAAGGGGGACAGGGGTTCCCTACAATGAGCAGTTCTTC. This gives the protein CASSQERGTGVPYNEQFF.